This TCR beta chain derives from a study of blood T cell repertoires in COVID-19. Background on the study: Nucleic acid was either cDNA or gDNA, and it came from T cells, B-cell-depleted T cells, or PBMCs.

Germline CDR1 and CDR2: LGHNA and YNFKEQ. The CDR3 has 15 residues. Trimming cost V 4 bases and J 2 bases, with 12 bases left between them. Authors' data handling: Scientists estimated how many nucleated cells there were by amplifying reference gene primers. Profiling relied on immunoSEQ multiplex PCR, and the TCRdb table lists in-frame clones only, not all of them. V and J calls and clone size follow that table, whereas D and trimming were derived from the DNA. This table has over 11,000 clones, 80% to 90% appearing once. This receptor was identified in a human donor in a cohort sampled during active COVID-19. The sequencing input was peripheral blood. The chain carries TRBV4-2 and TRBJ1-5; possibly TRBD1 for D (6 bases). The DNA for the CDR3 is TGTGCCAGCAGCCGCCAGACAGGAGGCAATCAGCCCCAGCATTTT. Its protein product is CASSRQTGGNQPQHF.